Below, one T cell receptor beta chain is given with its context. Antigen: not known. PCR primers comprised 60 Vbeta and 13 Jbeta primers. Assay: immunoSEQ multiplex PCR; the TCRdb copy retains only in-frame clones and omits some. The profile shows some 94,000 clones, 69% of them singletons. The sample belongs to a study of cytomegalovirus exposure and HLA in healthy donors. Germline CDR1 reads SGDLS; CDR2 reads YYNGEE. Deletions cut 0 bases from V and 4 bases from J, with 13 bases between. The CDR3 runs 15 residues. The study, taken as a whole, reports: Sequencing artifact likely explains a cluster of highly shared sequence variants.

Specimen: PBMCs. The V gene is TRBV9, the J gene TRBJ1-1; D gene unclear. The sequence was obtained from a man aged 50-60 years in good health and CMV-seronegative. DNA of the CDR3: TGTGCCAGCAGCGTAGCTAGTCAGCTGGGCACTGAAGCTTTCTTT. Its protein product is CASSVASQLGTEAFF.